Following are 25 T cell receptor beta chains from one sample sequenced in a study of blood T cell repertoires in COVID-19. Generated by immunoSEQ multiplex PCR, the TCRdb table keeps only in-frame clones and is missing some. The sample has about 410,000 clones; about 88% are singletons. Material for sequencing was peripheral blood. These receptors came from a woman between 40 and 55 years old with COVID-19, enrolled during active disease.

V is TRBV5-1 and J is TRBJ2-3; 10 positions match TRBD1. This CDR3 region has 17 residues. The V gene end was trimmed by 4 bases and the J gene end by 2 bases; junction bases not matched to a gene: 10. The germline gives CDR1 SGHRS, CDR2 YFSETQ. CDR3 nucleotide sequence: TGCGCCAGCAGCCCCGAGACAGGGGGCCATTTCACAGATACGCAGTATTTT. It specifies CASSPETGGHFTDTQYF.

The chain couples TRBV28 to TRBJ1-2, with D maybe TRBD1 (5 bases). Trimming removed 4 bases from V and 8 bases from J, with 14 bases in between. The germline CDR1 and CDR2 sequences are MDHEN and SYDVKM. There are 13 residues in the CDR3. This chain's CDR3 is CASSSTDRRGYTF. CDR3 in DNA: TGTGCCAGCAGTTCTACCGACAGACGCGGCTACACCTTC.

J is TRBJ1-6 and V is TRBV7-3; 9 bases are a match to TRBD1. J gave up 5 bases and V 4 bases, and 3 bases lay outside the gene matches. Germline values: CDR1 SGHTA, CDR2 FQGTGA. The CDR3 consists of 15 residues. CDR3 coding DNA: TGTGCCAGCAGCTCGGGACAGGGACATAATTCACCCCTCCACTTT. It yields the protein CASSSGQGHNSPLHF.

This CDR3 reads CASSYMGAGEQYF. In DNA form, the CDR3 reads TGTGCCAGCAGTTACATGGGTGCGGGCGAGCAGTACTTC. The rearrangement links TRBV6-5 to TRBJ2-7, with TRBD2 as a possible D gene (5 bases). V was clipped by 2 bases and J by 6 bases, with 11 bases between them. Germline values: CDR1 MNHEY, CDR2 SVGAGI. The CDR3 extends over 13 amino acids.

The chain combines TRBV29-1 with TRBJ2-3, with 7 bases matching TRBD1. Germline V gene sequence: CDR1 SQVTM, CDR2 ANQGSEA. CDR3 length: 15 amino acids. J was trimmed by 3 bases and V by 7 bases; bases with no gene match: 13. This CDR3 reads CSARRQGSWTDTQYF. CDR3 in DNA: TGCAGCGCCAGGAGACAGGGAAGTTGGACAGATACGCAGTATTTT.

The J gene is TRBJ2-7, the V gene TRBV21-1; the DNA was not used to check the table's D call, TRBD1. TRBV21-1 counts as a pseudogene. The CDR3 is 17 amino acids. As DNA, the CDR3 is TGTGCCAGCAGCACCTCTCACTCACGCAGGGGCGGCTACGAGCAGTACTTC. Amino acids: CASSTSHSRRGGYEQYF.

The rearrangement uses TRBV3-1 (or the pseudogene TRBV3-2) and TRBJ1-5; the match to TRBD1 covers 9 bases. The germline V gene has CDR1 LGHDT and CDR2 YNNKEL (reference sequence). After removal of 0 bases from V and 4 bases from J, the junction contained 10 bases not matched to a gene. The CDR3 has 18 residues. CDR3 amino acids: CASSQEPPGQGVNQPQHF. The CDR3 DNA follows: TGTGCCAGCAGCCAAGAACCCCCGGGACAGGGAGTTAATCAGCCCCAGCATTTT.

The chain has TRBV9 and TRBJ1-2; D is ambiguous. V gave up 1 base and J gave up 3 bases, with 13 bases separating them. This CDR3 is built from 15 residues. Germline CDR1 is SGDLS and CDR2 is YYNGEE. CDR3 sequence (DNA): TGTGCCAGCAGCGTATTGACGGAGTCTCACTATGGCTACACCTTC. This translates into CASSVLTESHYGYTF.

This clone was counted once. Here the CDR3 DNA reads TGTGCCAGCAGTTCGAAGGGGCTAGTGTCGAACACCGGGGAGCTGTTTTTT. This sequence encodes CASSSKGLVSNTGELFF. The V gene is TRBV28, the J gene TRBJ2-2, with a possible D match to TRBD1 (5 bases). The germline V gene encodes CDR1 MDHEN and CDR2 SYDVKM. The CDR3 totals 17 residues. V lost 4 bases to trimming and J lost 0 bases, with 15 bases between them.

This chain connects TRBV19 to TRBJ1-5; 10 bases align to TRBD1. With V trimmed by 9 bases and J by 3 bases, 5 bases remained unmatched. The CDR3 spans 14 residues. Germline loops: CDR1 LNHDA, CDR2 SQIVND (reference sequence). The CDR3 spells CASSDRGYNQPQHF. CDR3 DNA: TGTGCCAGCTCGGACAGGGGGTACAATCAGCCCCAGCATTTT.

The chain joins TRBV27 to TRBJ1-4; D might be TRBD1 (6 bases). The CDR3 length is 16 residues. The V gene's germline CDR1 is MNHEY and CDR2 SMNVEV (reference sequence). V dropped 3 bases and J dropped 0 bases, with 11 bases sitting between them. CDR3 coding DNA: TGTGCCAGCAGTTTTGTGGCAGGGGCAACTAATGAAAAACTGTTTTTT. It encodes CASSFVAGATNEKLFF.

This clone turned up a few times. V is TRBV2 and J is TRBJ2-5, with D perhaps matching TRBD2 (5 bases). The germline V and J ends were trimmed by 7 bases and 9 bases, with 18 bases remaining between them. Germline V CDR1 and CDR2: SNHLY, FYNNEI. The CDR3 has 13 residues. The CDR3 DNA is TGTGCCAGCACGATCGAGGGTATAGTGGCCCAGTACTTC. Translation: CASTIEGIVAQYF.

This rearrangement joins TRBV11-3 to TRBJ1-6; the D gene is possibly TRBD1 (5 bases). The CDR3 consists of 13 residues. CDR1 and CDR2 from the germline V gene are SGHNT and YENEEA. V gave up 4 bases and J gave up 6 bases, with 7 bases separating them. For the CDR3, the DNA is TGTGCCAGCAGCTCCGGGGGTAATTCACCCCTCCACTTT. This translates into CASSSGGNSPLHF.

V gene TRBV5-4 combines with J gene TRBJ2-1, with 8 bases that match TRBD2. The CDR3 totals 15 residues. With V trimmed by 2 bases and J by 8 bases, 9 bases remained unmatched. CDR1 and CDR2 (germline): SGHNT, YYREEE (reference sequence). As DNA, the CDR3 is TGTGCCAGCAGCTTCCCCGGGGGGGAGGGGGATGAGCAGTTCTTC. Its protein product is CASSFPGGEGDEQFF.

This clone has just a few counts. The chain joins TRBV9 to TRBJ1-6; a weak D match, TRBD1 (6 bases). Trimming cost V 4 bases and J 3 bases, with 14 bases left between them. CDR1 is SGDLS, CDR2 YYNGEE, per germline. CDR3 size: 16 residues. The chain's CDR3 is CASSLSDRFYNSPLHF. The CDR3 DNA sequence: TGTGCCAGCAGCCTCTCGGACAGATTCTATAATTCACCCCTCCACTTT.

The J gene is TRBJ2-1, the V gene TRBV29-1, with D possibly being TRBD2 (6 bases). Germline V gene data show CDR1 as SQVTM and CDR2 as ANQGSEA. The CDR3 loop spans 13 amino acids. CDR3 sequence reads: CSGGTSVYNEQFF. The CDR3 bases are TGCAGTGGGGGGACTTCCGTCTACAATGAGCAGTTCTTC.

This chain links TRBV24-1 with TRBJ2-3; TRBD1 agrees at 10 bases. The CDR3 loop spans 12 amino acids. Per the germline V gene, CDR1 is KGHDR and CDR2 is SFDVKD. The V gene end was trimmed by 4 bases and the J gene end by 9 bases; junction bases not matched to a gene: 0. CDR3 residues: CATSEDRGTQYF. The CDR3 DNA reads TGTGCCACCAGTGAGGACAGGGGGACGCAGTATTTT.

This chain connects TRBV7-2 to TRBJ1-2; 9 nucleotides agree with TRBD1. CDR1 SGHTA and CDR2 FQGNSA come from the germline V gene. The V segment lost 5 bases and the J segment 2 bases; nucleotides outside the gene matches: 6. This CDR3 has 15 residues. CDR3 amino acids: CASSPSGTGNYGYTF. The CDR3 coding sequence is TGTGCCAGCAGCCCGTCCGGGACAGGGAACTATGGCTACACCTTC.

V gene TRBV6-1 combines with J gene TRBJ2-7, with D possibly TRBD1 on 6 matching bases. Between the trimmed V and J ends, which lost 8 bases and 3 bases, there was a span of 11 bases. The CDR3 totals 12 residues. CDR1 is MNHNS and CDR2 is SASEGT in the germline V gene. CDR3 nucleotides: TGTGCCAGCCAGGACAGCTACTACGAGCAGTACTTC. Encoded protein: CASQDSYYEQYF.

The rearrangement joins TRBV2 to TRBJ1-4, with 8 positions matching TRBD1. Germline CDR1 and CDR2: SNHLY and FYNNEI. This CDR3 comprises 14 residues. Germline trimming cut 6 bases from V and 4 bases from J; bases unmatched to any gene: 4. CDR3 amino acids: CASRADRVNEKLFF. The DNA of the CDR3 is TGTGCCAGCAGGGCGGACAGGGTTAATGAAAAACTGTTTTTT.

The chain joins TRBV9 to TRBJ2-1, with D possibly TRBD1 on 5 matching bases. Trimming stripped 2 bases from V and 4 bases from J, with 10 bases between. CDR1 and CDR2 (germline): SGDLS, YYNGEE. This CDR3 has 14 amino acids. The CDR3 coding sequence is TGTGCCAGCAGCGTGTCCACAGGTTACAATGAGCAGTTCTTC. It is translated as CASSVSTGYNEQFF.

This rearrangement joins TRBV28 to TRBJ1-1; perhaps TRBD1 as D (6 bases). Germline values: CDR1 MDHEN, CDR2 SYDVKM. The V end was cut by 6 bases, the J end by 0 bases, with 17 bases between. CDR3 length: 16 amino acids. CDR3 bases: TGTGCCAGCAGCCTCCCCGGACAGCCCATGAACACTGAAGCTTTCTTT. As protein: CASSLPGQPMNTEAFF.

The V and J genes are TRBV19 and TRBJ1-5; a possible D gene is TRBD1 (5 bases). Trimming shortened V by 1 base and J by 4 bases, and 14 bases separated the two germline ends. CDR1 and CDR2 from the germline V gene are LNHDA and SQIVND (reference sequence). The CDR3 length is 16 residues. CDR3 protein: CASSIAGRASNQPQHF. The CDR3 DNA sequence: TGTGCCAGTAGTATAGCGGGCAGGGCCTCAAATCAGCCCCAGCATTTT.

The chain carries TRBV7-8 and TRBJ2-3; D call uncertain. Germline lookup yields CDR1 SGHVS and CDR2 FQNEAQ. V was pared by 4 bases and J by 0 bases, with 14 bases between. This CDR3 is 16 amino acids long. The CDR3 sequence is CASSSRISISTDTQYF. CDR3 DNA sequence: TGTGCCAGCAGCTCTAGAATCTCTATTAGCACAGATACGCAGTATTTT.

The chain couples TRBV3-1 (or the pseudogene TRBV3-2) to TRBJ1-3; D perhaps matches TRBD1 (6 bases). This CDR3 is built from 22 residues. Germline V gene data show CDR1 as LGHDT and CDR2 as YNNKEL (reference sequence). V lost 4 bases, J lost 3 bases, and 34 bases lay in between. CDR3 amino acids: CASSPSWTDRPLRVTVGNTIYF. The CDR3 nucleotides are TGTGCCAGCAGCCCCTCATGGACAGATCGTCCTCTAAGGGTAACCGTTGGAAACACCATATATTTT.